The 5 T cell receptor beta chains presented below share a single source sample, sequenced in a study of neurological immune-mediated disorders. A single record per CDR3 protein comes from TCRdb applying MiXCR to the 5' RACE reads. Of under 90,000 distinct CDR3 sequences in the sample, around a tenth were seen once. The material sequenced was PBMCs. The receptors derive from a man aged 45 to 65 in good health.

The chain recombines TRBV30 with TRBJ2-7, with TRBD2 identical over 7 bases. Germline assignment: CDR1 GTSNPN and CDR2 SVGIG (reference sequence). The CDR3 has 14 residues. J gave up 2 bases and V 4 bases, and 8 bases lay outside the gene matches. Here the CDR3 DNA reads TGTGCCTGGATGGCCCGGGGGGTAACCTACGAGCAGTACTTC. Encoded protein: CAWMARGVTYEQYF.

The sample holds many counts of this clonotype. The genes are TRBV18 and TRBJ2-7; 9 bases line up with TRBD2. The V gene end was trimmed by 3 bases and the J gene end by 3 bases; junction bases not matched to a gene: 15. Germline CDR1 and CDR2: KGHSH and LQKENI. The CDR3 is 18 residues long. CDR3: CASSPGGLAPTNHYEQYF. For the CDR3, the DNA is TGTGCCAGCTCACCGGGGGGACTAGCCCCAACGAACCACTACGAGCAGTACTTC. The complete variable domain, with remaining parts taken from reference TRBV18 and TRBJ2-7, reads NAGVMQNPRHLVRRRGQEARLRCSPMKGHSHVYWYRQLPEEGLKFMVYLQKENIIDESGMPKERFSAEFPKEGPSILRIQQVVRGDSAAYFCASSPGGLAPTNHYEQYFGPGTRLTVT.

V and J are TRBV4-3 and TRBJ2-5; D not certain. The CDR3 covers 12 residues. Germline V gene lookup returns CDR1 LGHNA and CDR2 YSLEER. V lost 0 bases, J lost 6 bases, and 5 bases lay in between. CDR3 in DNA: TGCGCCAGCAGCCAAGATCGGCAGACCCAGTACTTC. Amino acids: CASSQDRQTQYF.

This clonotype appeared many times. This CDR3 reads CASSLGVAGGPDTQYF. The CDR3 DNA reads as TGCGCCAGCAGCTTGGGGGTAGCGGGAGGACCAGATACGCAGTATTTT. The chain employs TRBV5-1 and TRBJ2-3, with 10 bases fitting TRBD2. From germline, CDR1 is SGHRS and CDR2 YFSETQ. CDR3 length: 16 amino acids. With V trimmed by 0 bases and J by 4 bases, 5 bases remained unmatched.

This clonotype has ten or more counts. The genes are TRBV5-8 and TRBJ1-1, with D unresolved. CDR1 SGHTS and CDR2 YDEGEE come from the germline V gene. CDR3 length: 15 residues. V lost 0 bases and J 0 bases, leaving 9 bases between the germline ends. The CDR3 loop is CASSLVNRMNTEAFF. The CDR3 nucleotides read TGTGCCAGCAGCTTGGTGAACAGAATGAACACTGAAGCTTTCTTT.